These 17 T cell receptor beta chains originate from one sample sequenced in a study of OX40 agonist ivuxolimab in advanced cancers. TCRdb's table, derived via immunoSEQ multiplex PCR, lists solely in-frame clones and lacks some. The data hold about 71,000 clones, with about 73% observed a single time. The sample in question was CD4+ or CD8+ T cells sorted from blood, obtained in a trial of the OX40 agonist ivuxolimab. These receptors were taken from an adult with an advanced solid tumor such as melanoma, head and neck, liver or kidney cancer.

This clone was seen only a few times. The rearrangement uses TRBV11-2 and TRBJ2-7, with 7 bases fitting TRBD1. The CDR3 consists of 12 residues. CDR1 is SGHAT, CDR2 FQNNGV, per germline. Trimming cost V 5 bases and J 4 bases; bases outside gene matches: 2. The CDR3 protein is CASSPDRYEQYF. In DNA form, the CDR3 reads TGTGCCAGCAGCCCGGACAGGTACGAGCAGTACTTC.

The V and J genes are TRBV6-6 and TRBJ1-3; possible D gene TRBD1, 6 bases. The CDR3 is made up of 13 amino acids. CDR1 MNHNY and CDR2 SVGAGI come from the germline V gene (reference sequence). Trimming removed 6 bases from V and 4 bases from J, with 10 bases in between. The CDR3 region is CASSRDTGNTIYF. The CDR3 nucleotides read TGTGCCAGCAGCCGGGACACAGGAAACACCATATATTTT.

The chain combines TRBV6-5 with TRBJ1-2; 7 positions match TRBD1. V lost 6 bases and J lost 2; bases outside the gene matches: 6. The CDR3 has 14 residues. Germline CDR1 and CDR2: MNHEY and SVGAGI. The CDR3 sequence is CASRRDSLNYGYTF. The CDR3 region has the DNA TGTGCCAGCAGAAGGGACAGCTTAAACTATGGCTACACCTTC.

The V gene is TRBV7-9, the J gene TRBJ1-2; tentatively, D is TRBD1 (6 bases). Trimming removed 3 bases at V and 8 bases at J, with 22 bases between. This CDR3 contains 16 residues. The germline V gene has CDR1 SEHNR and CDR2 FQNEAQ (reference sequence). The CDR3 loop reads CASSFSSLRDMGGYTF. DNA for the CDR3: TGTGCCAGCAGCTTCAGTAGTCTCCGGGACATGGGGGGCTACACCTTC.

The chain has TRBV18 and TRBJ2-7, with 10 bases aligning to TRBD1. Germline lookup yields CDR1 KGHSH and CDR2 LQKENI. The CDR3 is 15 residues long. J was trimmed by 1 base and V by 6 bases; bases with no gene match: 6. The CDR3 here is CASSGGQGKSYEQYF. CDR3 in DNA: TGTGCCAGCTCGGGGGGACAGGGGAAGTCCTACGAGCAGTACTTC.

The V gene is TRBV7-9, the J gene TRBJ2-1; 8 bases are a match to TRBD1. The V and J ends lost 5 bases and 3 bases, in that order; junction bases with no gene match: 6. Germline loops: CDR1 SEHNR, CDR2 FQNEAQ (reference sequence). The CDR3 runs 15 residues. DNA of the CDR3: TGTGCCAGCAGCCCGGACAGGGTAGGCTACAATGAGCAGTTCTTC. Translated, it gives CASSPDRVGYNEQFF.

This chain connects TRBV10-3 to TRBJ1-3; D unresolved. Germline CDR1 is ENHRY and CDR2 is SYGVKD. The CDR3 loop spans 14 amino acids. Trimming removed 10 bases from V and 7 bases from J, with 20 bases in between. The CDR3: CASTGDGPPNTIYF. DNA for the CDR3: TGTGCCAGCACCGGCGATGGACCCCCCAACACCATATATTTT.

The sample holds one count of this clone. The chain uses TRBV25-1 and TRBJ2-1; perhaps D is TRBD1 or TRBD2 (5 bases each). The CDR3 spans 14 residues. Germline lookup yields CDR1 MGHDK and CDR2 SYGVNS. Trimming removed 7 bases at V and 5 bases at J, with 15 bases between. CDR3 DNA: TGTGCCAGCACGTGGAAGGGGAGAGACAATGAGCAGTTCTTC. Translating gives CASTWKGRDNEQFF. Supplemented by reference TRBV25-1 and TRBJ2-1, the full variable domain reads EADIYQTPRYLVIGTGKKITLECSQTMGHDKMYWYQQDPGMELHLIHYSYGVNSTEKGDLSSESTVSRIRTEHFPLTLESARPSHTSQYLCASTWKGRDNEQFFGPGTRLTVL.

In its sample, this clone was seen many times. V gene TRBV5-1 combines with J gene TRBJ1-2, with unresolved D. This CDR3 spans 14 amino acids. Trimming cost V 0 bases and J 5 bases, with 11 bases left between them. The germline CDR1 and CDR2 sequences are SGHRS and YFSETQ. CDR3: CASSLEGRKYGYTF. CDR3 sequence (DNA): TGCGCCAGCAGCTTGGAAGGCAGAAAGTATGGCTACACCTTC.

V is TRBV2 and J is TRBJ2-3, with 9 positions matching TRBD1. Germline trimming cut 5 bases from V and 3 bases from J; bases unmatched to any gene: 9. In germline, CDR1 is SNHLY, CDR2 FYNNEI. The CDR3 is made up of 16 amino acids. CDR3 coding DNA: TGTGCCAGCAGTTTACTGACAGGGGGAGGAACAGATACGCAGTATTTT. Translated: CASSLLTGGGTDTQYF.

The CDR3 DNA follows: TGTGCCAGCAGTCGAGACAACAGGGTCACTAATGAAAAACTGTTTTTT. Its translation is CASSRDNRVTNEKLFF. The chain carries TRBV27 and TRBJ1-4, with a possible D match to TRBD1 (6 bases). Germline V gives CDR1 MNHEY, CDR2 SMNVEV (reference sequence). The CDR3 length is 16 residues. Trimming cost V 5 bases and J 2 bases, with 15 bases left between them. Full variable domain (outside the CDR3, taken from reference TRBV27 and TRBJ1-4): EAQVTQNPRYLITVTGKKLTVTCSQNMNHEYMSWYRQDPGLGLRQIYYSMNVEVTDKGDVPEGYKVSRKEKRNFPLILESPSPNQTSLYFCASSRDNRVTNEKLFFGSGTQLSVL.

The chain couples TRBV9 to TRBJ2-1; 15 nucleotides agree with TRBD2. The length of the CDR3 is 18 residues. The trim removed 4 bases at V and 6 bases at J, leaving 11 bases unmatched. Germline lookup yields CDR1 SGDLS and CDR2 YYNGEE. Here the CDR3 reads CASSRRSGLAGGGNEQFF. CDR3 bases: TGTGCCAGCAGCAGGCGCTCGGGACTAGCGGGAGGAGGCAATGAGCAGTTCTTC.

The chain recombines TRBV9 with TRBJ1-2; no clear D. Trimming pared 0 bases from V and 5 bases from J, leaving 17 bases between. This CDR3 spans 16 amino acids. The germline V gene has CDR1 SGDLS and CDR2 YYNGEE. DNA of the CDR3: TGTGCCAGCAGCGTAGCCCCTAATGACGTGGGGTATGGCTACACCTTC. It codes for CASSVAPNDVGYGYTF.

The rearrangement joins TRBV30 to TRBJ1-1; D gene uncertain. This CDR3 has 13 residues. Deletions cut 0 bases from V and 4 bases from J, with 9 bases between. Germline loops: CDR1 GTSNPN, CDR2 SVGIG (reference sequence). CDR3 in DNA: TGTGCCTGGAGTGTGACGGGGAGCACTGAAGCTTTCTTT. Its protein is CAWSVTGSTEAFF.

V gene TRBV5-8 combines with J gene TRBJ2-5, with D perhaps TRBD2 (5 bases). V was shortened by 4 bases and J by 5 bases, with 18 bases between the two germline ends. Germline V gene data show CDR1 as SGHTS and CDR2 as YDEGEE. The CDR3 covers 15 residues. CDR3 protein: CASSPGGRVEETQYF. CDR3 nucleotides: TGTGCCAGCAGCCCCGGAGGAAGGGTGGAGGAGACCCAGTACTTC.

This chain's CDR3 is CASTSGAPGTQYF. CDR3 sequence (DNA): TGTGCCAGCACATCGGGAGCTCCCGGGACCCAGTACTTC. J is TRBJ2-5 and V is TRBV7-2; possibly TRBD2 for D (6 bases). The CDR3 spans 13 residues. Germline CDR1 SGHTA, CDR2 FQGNSA. Trimming took off 7 bases at V and 7 bases at J, with 16 bases between the two ends. The whole variable domain, remainder taken from reference TRBV7-2 and TRBJ2-5, is GAGVSQSPSNKVTEKGKDVELRCDPISGHTALYWYRQSLGQGLEFLIYFQGNSAPDKSGLPSDRFSAERTGGSVSTLTIQRTQQEDSAVYLCASTSGAPGTQYFGPGTRLLVL.

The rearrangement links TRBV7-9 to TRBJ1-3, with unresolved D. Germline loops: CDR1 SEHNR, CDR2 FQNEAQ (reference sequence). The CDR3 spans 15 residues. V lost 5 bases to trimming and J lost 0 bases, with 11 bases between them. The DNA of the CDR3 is TGTGCCAGCAGCCCCGCGTACAGCTCTGGAAACACCATATATTTT. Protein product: CASSPAYSSGNTIYF. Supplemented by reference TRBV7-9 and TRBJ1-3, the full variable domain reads DTGVSQNPRHKITKRGQNVTFRCDPISEHNRLYWYRQTLGQGPEFLTYFQNEAQLEKSRLLSDRFSAERPKGSFSTLEIQRTEQGDSAMYLCASSPAYSSGNTIYFGEGSWLTVV.